Each of the 20 T cell receptor beta chains below was sequenced from the same sample in a study of cytomegalovirus exposure and HLA in healthy donors. This PCR relied on a set of 60 Vbeta primers and 13 Jbeta primers. Assay used: immunoSEQ multiplex PCR; TCRdb lists only in-frame clones, some missing. Found here are fewer than 200,000 clones, less than 75% of them singletons; the top ten hold 1.5%. The material sequenced was PBMCs. The receptor set was obtained from a girl under 18 in good health and CMV-seronegative.

This clone was counted once. The rearrangement links TRBV6-5 to TRBJ1-2; 8 nucleotides match TRBD1. Germline V gene lookup returns CDR1 MNHEY and CDR2 SVGAGI. With V trimmed by 5 bases and J by 1 base, 3 bases remained unmatched. This CDR3 contains 14 residues. The CDR3: CASSPTGVNYGYTF. CDR3 bases: TGTGCCAGCAGTCCGACAGGGGTTAACTATGGCTACACCTTC.

V gene TRBV9 combines with J gene TRBJ1-1, with 8 bases that match TRBD1. Germline CDR1 SGDLS, CDR2 YYNGEE. V trimming: 3 bases; J trimming: 3 bases; junction bases outside the gene matches: 7. CDR3 size: 15 residues. CDR3 region: CASSAGGQGYTEAFF. In DNA, the CDR3 is TGTGCCAGCAGCGCGGGAGGACAGGGATACACTGAAGCTTTCTTT.

V gene TRBV30 combines with J gene TRBJ1-4; a possible D gene is TRBD1 (6 bases). This CDR3 is built from 9 residues. V was shortened by 4 bases and J by 14 bases, with 8 bases between the two germline ends. Germline values: CDR1 GTSNPN, CDR2 SVGIG (reference sequence). The CDR3 DNA reads as TGTGCCTGGACCACAGGGCTGTTTTTT. It yields the protein CAWTTGLFF.

V gene TRBV19 combines with J gene TRBJ2-7; perhaps TRBD2 as D (6 bases). The length of the CDR3 is 15 residues. V dropped 7 bases and J dropped 0 bases, with 16 bases sitting between them. Germline V gene lookup returns CDR1 LNHDA and CDR2 SQIVND (reference sequence). The CDR3 region is CASKPSLSGSYEQYF. Written as DNA, the CDR3 is TGTGCCAGTAAACCCAGTCTTAGCGGCTCCTACGAGCAGTACTTC.

This clone was seen a few times. The rearrangement links TRBV5-1 to TRBJ2-7; no definite D call. CDR3 size: 14 residues. From germline, CDR1 is SGHRS and CDR2 YFSETQ. Trimming pared 2 bases from V and 0 bases from J, leaving 9 bases between. CDR3 amino acids: CASSFAEISYEQYF. CDR3 DNA: TGCGCCAGCAGCTTTGCGGAAATCTCCTACGAGCAGTACTTC.

The rearrangement links TRBV12-5 to TRBJ2-1; TRBD2 agrees at 12 bases. This CDR3 contains 15 residues. Looked up from germline, CDR1 is LGHNT and CDR2 is FRNRAP. J gave up 7 bases and V 7 bases, and 8 bases lay outside the gene matches. CDR3 protein: CASAPGLAGTNEQFF. The CDR3 DNA follows: TGTGCTAGTGCCCCCGGACTAGCGGGGACTAATGAGCAGTTCTTC.

The chain has TRBV4-2 and TRBJ2-3; D might be TRBD1 (6 bases). Per germline, CDR1 LGHNA and CDR2 YNFKEQ. The CDR3 contains 15 residues. Trimming stripped 0 bases from V and 3 bases from J, with 10 bases between. In nucleotides, the CDR3 is TGTGCCAGCAGCCAAGACGGGCAGGGGACAGATACGCAGTATTTT. Translation gives CASSQDGQGTDTQYF.

This clone was found once. The chain recombines TRBV4-1 with TRBJ2-7; D gene unclear. This CDR3 contains 11 residues. Trimming stripped 2 bases from V and 6 bases from J, with 5 bases between. CDR1 and CDR2 from the germline V gene are MGHRA and YSYEKL. The CDR3 region is CASSQYSEQYF. In DNA, the CDR3 is TGCGCCAGCAGCCAATATAGCGAGCAGTACTTC.

This chain connects TRBV5-1 to TRBJ2-1, with TRBD2 as a possible D gene (6 bases). Trimming took 4 bases from V and 3 from J, leaving 17 bases between them. The germline gives CDR1 SGHRS, CDR2 YFSETQ. The length of the CDR3 is 16 residues. In DNA form, the CDR3 reads TGCGCCAGCAGCACTATTCCTAGCGAGAGCTACAATGAGCAGTTCTTC. It is translated as CASSTIPSESYNEQFF.

The chain combines TRBV10-3 with TRBJ2-7; 9 nucleotides line up with TRBD1. Germline lookup yields CDR1 ENHRY and CDR2 SYGVKD. The ends lost 6 bases at V and 5 bases at J; junction bases unmatched: 8. This CDR3 has 14 amino acids. The CDR3 loop reads CAIRPGQGRHEQYF. CDR3 in DNA: TGTGCCATCAGGCCGGGACAGGGTAGGCACGAGCAGTACTTC.

The V call is TRBV6-5, the J call TRBJ2-3; 7 bases are shared with TRBD2. With V trimmed by 2 bases and J by 1 base, 6 bases remained unmatched. Germline CDR1 and CDR2: MNHEY and SVGAGI. This CDR3 has 16 residues. The DNA for the CDR3 is TGTGCCAGCAGTTACGCTCGGAGCGGGGGCACAGATACGCAGTATTTT. Encoded protein: CASSYARSGGTDTQYF.

This clone showed up just a few times. V and J are TRBV5-1 and TRBJ2-3, with D unresolved. This CDR3 is 12 amino acids long. In germline, CDR1 is SGHRS, CDR2 YFSETQ. Trimming cost V 2 bases and J 5 bases, with 6 bases left between them. CDR3 sequence: CASSFVRDTQYF. In DNA, the CDR3 is TGCGCCAGCAGCTTCGTGCGAGATACGCAGTATTTT.

The J gene is TRBJ2-2, the V gene TRBV2; 9 nucleotides agree with TRBD2. The V and J ends lost 3 bases and 0 bases, in that order; junction bases with no gene match: 5. The CDR3 loop spans 17 amino acids. Germline V gene sequence: CDR1 SNHLY, CDR2 FYNNEI. The CDR3 sequence: CASSDSRLAANTGELFF. In DNA, the CDR3 is TGTGCCAGCAGTGACTCTCGACTAGCGGCGAACACCGGGGAGCTGTTTTTT.

This chain joins TRBV19 and TRBJ1-5, with 9 nucleotides matching TRBD1. Germline lookup yields CDR1 LNHDA and CDR2 SQIVND (reference sequence). J lost 2 bases, V lost 5 bases, and 7 bases had no gene match. This CDR3 spans 16 amino acids. CDR3 sequence reads: CASSLRTGVRNQPQHF. The CDR3 DNA is TGTGCCAGTAGTCTCCGGACAGGGGTACGCAATCAGCCCCAGCATTTT.

This clone occurred a few times. The genes are TRBV6-1 and TRBJ1-6, with D uncertain. V was pared by 6 bases and J by 5 bases, with 11 bases between. The CDR3 spans 14 residues. CDR1 MNHNS and CDR2 SASEGT come from the germline V gene. CDR3 in amino acids: CASSLTEDNSPLHF. The CDR3 nucleotides read TGTGCCAGCAGCCTCACAGAAGATAATTCACCCCTCCACTTT.

This chain joins TRBV11-2 and TRBJ2-5; 11 bases line up with TRBD2. This CDR3 contains 15 residues. Germline CDR1 SGHAT, CDR2 FQNNGV. V shed 4 bases, J shed 7 bases, and the junction held 8 bases outside the gene matches. In nucleotides, the CDR3 is TGTGCCAGCAGCTCCTGGACTAGCGGGCCGGGGACCCAGTACTTC. Its protein is CASSSWTSGPGTQYF.

The chain recombines TRBV11-1 with TRBJ2-3; D ambiguous. Germline assignment: CDR1 SGHAT and CDR2 FQDESV (reference sequence). The CDR3 length is 16 residues. V dropped 6 bases and J dropped 2 bases, with 18 bases sitting between them. The CDR3 DNA is TGTGCCAGCAGTCACCCCTTCCGACAAGCCACAGATACGCAGTATTTT. This gives the protein CASSHPFRQATDTQYF.

This chain joins TRBV2 and TRBJ2-2; 7 bases fit TRBD2. CDR3 length: 15 amino acids. Germline V lookup: CDR1 SNHLY, CDR2 FYNNEI. J gave up 1 base and V 5 bases, and 4 bases lay outside the gene matches. This CDR3 reads CASSRGGGNTGELFF. In DNA, the CDR3 is TGTGCCAGCAGTAGGGGCGGGGGGAACACCGGGGAGCTGTTTTTT. Full variable domain (missing parts from reference TRBV2 and TRBJ2-2): EPEVTQTPSHQVTQMGQEVILRCVPISNHLYFYWYRQILGQKVEFLVSFYNNEISEKSEIFDDQFSVERPDGSNFTLKIRSTKLEDSAMYFCASSRGGGNTGELFFGEGSRLTVL.

The V and J genes are TRBV6-1 and TRBJ1-6; D may be TRBD1 (5 bases). The CDR3 runs to 14 residues. From germline, CDR1 is MNHNS and CDR2 SASEGT. V lost 5 bases and J 10 bases, leaving 15 bases between the germline ends. CDR3 amino acids: CASSLWTLRSPLHF. As DNA, the CDR3 is TGTGCCAGCAGTTTATGGACACTTCGGTCACCCCTCCACTTT.

CDR3 loop: CASGLYLGEQYF. The DNA for the CDR3 is TGTGCTAGTGGTTTGTACCTCGGCGAGCAGTACTTC. This rearrangement joins TRBV12-5 to TRBJ2-7, with D unclear. This CDR3 spans 12 amino acids. The V end was cut by 2 bases, the J end by 6 bases, with 8 bases between. Germline lookup yields CDR1 LGHNT and CDR2 FRNRAP.